Presented here are 29 T cell receptor beta chains from one specimen sequenced in a study of CD8 T cells in Susac syndrome. A quantity of about 0.5 to 1 ug RNA underwent reverse transcription using random hexamers. TCRdb passed the immunoSEQ multiplex PCR reads through MiXCR, listing each CDR3 protein once. In the table there are approximately 74,000 distinct CDR3 sequences, around 94% of which are singletons. Sequenced input: CD8+ T cells from PBMCs. Receptors originate from a human donor with Susac syndrome.

This sequence joins TRBV10-2 and TRBJ2-3; 13 nucleotides line up with TRBD2. V dropped 1 base and J dropped 1; count of bases not matched to a gene: 8. Per the germline V gene, CDR1 is WSHSY and CDR2 is SAAADI. The CDR3 has 19 residues. CDR3 DNA sequence: TGCGCCAGCAGTGAGTTCGGACTAGCGGGGGAGTATGGCACAGATACGCAGTATTTT. Translated: CASSEFGLAGEYGTDTQYF.

This chain joins TRBV5-1 and TRBJ1-1, with 7 bases matching TRBD1. Germline V CDR1 and CDR2: SGHRS, YFSETQ. The J segment lost 8 bases and the V segment lost 4 bases, leaving 11 bases of the junction unmatched. This CDR3 has 14 residues. The CDR3: CASSQLLTGYEAFF. DNA for the CDR3: TGCGCCAGCAGCCAACTACTGACAGGGTACGAAGCTTTCTTT.

The chain is built from TRBV20-1 and TRBJ1-1; D gene ambiguous. The germline gives CDR1 DFQATT, CDR2 SNEGSKA (reference sequence). With 2 bases removed from V and 7 bases from J, the gap between germline ends came to 14 bases. The CDR3 extends over 13 amino acids. For the CDR3, the DNA is TGCAGTGCTAGAAGAGGGTGGGTTGATGAAGCTTTCTTT. Amino acids: CSARRGWVDEAFF.

V gene TRBV7-9 combines with J gene TRBJ2-3; 7 bases agree with TRBD2. V lost 4 bases, J lost 0 bases, and 4 bases stayed unmatched. CDR3 length equals 15 residues. Looked up from germline, CDR1 is SEHNR and CDR2 is FQNEAQ (reference sequence). The CDR3 DNA reads as TGTGCCAGCAGCTCTAGCGGTGCTAGCACAGATACGCAGTATTTT. Translating gives CASSSSGASTDTQYF. The variable domain in full, completed from reference TRBV7-9 and TRBJ2-3, reads DTGVSQNPRHKITKRGQNVTFRCDPISEHNRLYWYRQTLGQGPEFLTYFQNEAQLEKSRLLSDRFSAERPKGSFSTLEIQRTEQGDSAMYLCASSSSGASTDTQYFGPGTRLTVL.

The chain links TRBV29-1 to TRBJ2-7; perhaps TRBD2 as D (5 bases). V lost 8 bases and J lost 3, with 17 bases in between. Germline values: CDR1 SQVTM, CDR2 ANQGSEA. CDR3 length: 13 amino acids. Written as DNA, the CDR3 is TGCAGCCTCTCAGAGGGTTTGGGCTACGAGCAGTACTTC. Residues: CSLSEGLGYEQYF.

The chain has TRBV4-1 and TRBJ2-7; D gene ambiguous. CDR1 and CDR2 from the germline V gene are MGHRA and YSYEKL. Trimming cost V 4 bases and J 2 bases, with 15 bases left between them. The CDR3 has 15 amino acids. The CDR3 region has the DNA TGCGCCAGCAGCCTTATCGATGCGTCTACCTACGAGCAGTACTTC. This encodes CASSLIDASTYEQYF.

The chain employs TRBV5-1 and TRBJ2-7; D is unclear. V gave up 4 bases and J gave up 0 bases, with 8 bases separating them. Germline loops: CDR1 SGHRS, CDR2 YFSETQ. This CDR3 has 13 amino acids. In DNA, the CDR3 is TGCGCCAGCAGCGGAGAGGCCTCCTACGAGCAGTACTTC. It translates to CASSGEASYEQYF.

This chain links TRBV27 with TRBJ1-2; no clear D gene. Germline V CDR1 and CDR2: MNHEY, SMNVEV (reference sequence). CDR3 length: 11 amino acids. The germline V and J ends were trimmed by 7 bases and 0 bases, with 3 bases remaining between them. CDR3 region: CASKSNYGYTF. The CDR3 DNA sequence: TGTGCCAGCAAATCTAACTATGGCTACACCTTC.

CDR3 sequence reads: CASSQAATYEQYF. The CDR3 region has the DNA TGTGCCAGTAGTCAGGCAGCCACCTACGAGCAGTACTTC. The chain employs TRBV19 and TRBJ2-7; D ambiguous. This CDR3 is built from 13 residues. The germline V gene encodes CDR1 LNHDA and CDR2 SQIVND (reference sequence). V shed 5 bases and J shed 2 bases, with 10 bases lying between them.

The chain couples TRBV7-9 to TRBJ2-1; 8 bases are a match to TRBD1. V gave up 5 bases and J gave up 2 bases; unmatched junction bases: 11. CDR1 is SEHNR and CDR2 is FQNEAQ in the germline V gene (reference sequence). The CDR3 spans 17 residues. Here the CDR3 reads CASSPTDRVGTYNEQFF. The DNA of the CDR3 is TGTGCCAGCAGCCCGACGGACAGGGTAGGCACCTACAATGAGCAGTTCTTC.

CDR3 coding DNA: TGTGCCACCAGCAGGGCTAAGTCCTACAATGAGCAGTTCTTC. Protein product: CATSRAKSYNEQFF. The rearrangement uses TRBV15 and TRBJ2-1; no firm D call. Looked up from germline, CDR1 is LNHNV and CDR2 is YYDKDF (reference sequence). The CDR3 is 14 residues long. V was cut by 3 bases and J by 1 base, with 7 bases left in between.

V and J are TRBV7-9 and TRBJ2-5, with D possibly matching TRBD1 (5 bases). The germline CDR1 and CDR2 sequences are SEHNR and FQNEAQ (reference sequence). V was shortened by 0 bases and J by 1 base, with 9 bases between the two germline ends. The CDR3 has 15 residues. The CDR3 sequence: CASSLAHRTQETQYF. CDR3 nucleotide sequence: TGTGCCAGCAGCTTAGCCCACAGGACCCAAGAGACCCAGTACTTC.

The chain joins TRBV6-5 to TRBJ2-3; D uncertain. The V end lost 0 bases, the J end lost 5 bases, and 6 bases lay between the germline ends. The germline V gene encodes CDR1 MNHEY and CDR2 SVGAGI. CDR3 length equals 13 residues. The CDR3 sequence is CASSYSHLDTQYF. The CDR3 DNA follows: TGTGCCAGCAGTTACTCGCATCTAGATACGCAGTATTTT.

The chain uses TRBV27 and TRBJ1-2; TRBD1 might be the D (5 bases). Between the trimmed V and J ends, which lost 0 bases and 2 bases, there was a span of 10 bases. This CDR3 is built from 15 residues. Germline V lookup: CDR1 MNHEY, CDR2 SMNVEV (reference sequence). CDR3 in amino acids: CASSLSGEGNYGYTF. The CDR3 nucleotides are TGTGCCAGCAGTTTATCAGGGGAAGGGAACTATGGCTACACCTTC.

This sequence joins TRBV29-1 and TRBJ2-7, with D perhaps TRBD1 (6 bases). V gave up 4 bases and J gave up 2 bases, with 9 bases separating them. CDR1 and CDR2 from the germline V gene are SQVTM and ANQGSEA. The CDR3 spans 12 residues. The CDR3 bases are TGCAGCGTTGTTGGGGGCGCCTACGAGCAGTACTTC. Amino acid sequence: CSVVGGAYEQYF.

The V gene is TRBV4-1, the J gene TRBJ2-2; tentative D call: TRBD2 (6 bases). This CDR3 is built from 12 residues. CDR1 is MGHRA, CDR2 YSYEKL, per germline. V dropped 9 bases and J dropped 3 bases, with 8 bases sitting between them. Here the CDR3 DNA reads TGCGCCAGTCAGCGGGACACCGGGGAGCTGTTTTTT. It specifies CASQRDTGELFF.

CDR3 residues: CASSGALAGTTDTQYF. The CDR3 DNA reads as TGCGCCAGCAGCGGGGCTTTAGCGGGAACCACAGATACGCAGTATTTT. The chain uses TRBV5-1 and TRBJ2-3; 8 nucleotides line up with TRBD2. Germline assignment: CDR1 SGHRS and CDR2 YFSETQ. Trimming took 4 bases from V and 2 from J; bases not matched to a gene: 9. The CDR3 has 16 residues. Looking up the rest from reference TRBV5-1 and TRBJ2-3 gives the full variable domain: KAGVTQTPRYLIKTRGQQVTLSCSPISGHRSVSWYQQTPGQGLQFLFEYFSETQRNKGNFPGRFSGRQFSNSRSEMNVSTLELGDSALYLCASSGALAGTTDTQYFGPGTRLTVL.

This clonotype was seen a single time. This chain's CDR3 is CASSGPTRNNYGYTF. The CDR3 DNA sequence: TGTGCCAGCAGCGGACCGACTCGGAATAACTATGGCTACACCTTC. The chain links TRBV4-2 to TRBJ1-2; D is unclear. Looked up from germline, CDR1 is LGHNA and CDR2 is YNFKEQ. The CDR3 is made up of 15 amino acids. Trimming stripped 5 bases from V and 1 base from J, with 14 bases between.

The CDR3 is CASMSSNQPQHF. The CDR3 bases are TGTGCCAGCATGAGTAGCAATCAGCCCCAGCATTTT. V usage is TRBV28 and J usage is TRBJ1-5; no firm D call. The CDR3 consists of 12 residues. Per the germline V gene, CDR1 is MDHEN and CDR2 is SYDVKM. V was clipped by 7 bases and J by 0 bases, with 4 bases between them.

The rearrangement links TRBV2 to TRBJ2-1, with D possibly matching TRBD1 (6 bases). V lost 3 bases to trimming and J lost 7 bases, with 16 bases between them. The CDR3 has 15 amino acids. Germline V lookup: CDR1 SNHLY, CDR2 FYNNEI. CDR3 sequence: CASSDTGTYTNEQFF. In nucleotides, the CDR3 is TGTGCCAGCAGTGATACAGGGACATACACGAATGAGCAGTTCTTC.

This rearrangement joins TRBV28 to TRBJ2-7; D is possibly TRBD1 (5 bases). The CDR3 is 13 residues long. Trimming took 3 bases from V and 5 from J, leaving 11 bases between them. The germline V gene has CDR1 MDHEN and CDR2 SYDVKM. The CDR3 DNA sequence: TGTGCCAGCAGTTTGGGCAGGGCGGACGAGCAGTACTTC. This gives the protein CASSLGRADEQYF.

CDR3 region: CAISERRQVFYGYTF. As DNA, the CDR3 is TGTGCCATATCCGAGCGCCGACAGGTCTTCTATGGCTACACCTTC. The chain employs TRBV12-3 or TRBV12-4 and TRBJ1-2; tentative D call: TRBD1 (6 bases). With 10 bases removed from V and 4 bases from J, the gap between germline ends came to 22 bases. The CDR3 sequence is 15 residues long.

J is TRBJ1-5 and V is TRBV28; D ambiguous. CDR1 and CDR2 (germline): MDHEN, SYDVKM. V lost 6 bases and J lost 3, with 9 bases in between. This CDR3 spans 13 amino acids. The CDR3 loop reads CASRGLYNQPQHF. The CDR3 DNA reads as TGTGCCAGCAGGGGTCTTTACAATCAGCCCCAGCATTTT. Full variable domain (outside the CDR3, taken from reference TRBV28 and TRBJ1-5): DVKVTQSSRYLVKRTGEKVFLECVQDMDHENMFWYRQDPGLGLRLIYFSYDVKMKEKGDIPEGYSVSREKKERFSLILESASTNQTSMYLCASRGLYNQPQHFGDGTRLSIL.

The rearrangement joins TRBV28 to TRBJ2-7; the D call may be TRBD1 or TRBD2 (5 bases each). V was trimmed by 6 bases and J by 3 bases, leaving 12 bases between them. CDR1 is MDHEN and CDR2 is SYDVKM in the germline V gene. CDR3 size: 13 residues. The CDR3 DNA reads TGTGCCAGCAGAAAACTGGGGGACTACGAGCAGTACTTC. It encodes CASRKLGDYEQYF.

The V call is TRBV10-3, the J call TRBJ2-7; 8 positions match TRBD2. The CDR3 spans 12 residues. Unmatched junction bases numbered 3, after V lost 8 bases and J lost 3 bases. Germline values: CDR1 ENHRY, CDR2 SYGVKD. CDR3 amino acids: CAIGSGDYEQYF. CDR3 coding DNA: TGTGCCATCGGTAGCGGGGACTACGAGCAGTACTTC.

This chain links TRBV30 with TRBJ2-3, with TRBD2 identical over 8 bases. Germline V gene lookup returns CDR1 GTSNPN and CDR2 SVGIG (reference sequence). The CDR3 runs to 14 residues. With 2 bases clipped from V and 3 bases from J, the junction kept 4 bases outside the gene matches. CDR3 nucleotide sequence: TGTGCCTGGAGTCCGGAGCGGGAGACAGATACGCAGTATTTT. This codes for CAWSPERETDTQYF.

The chain combines TRBV5-1 with TRBJ2-7, with 7 bases fitting TRBD1. With 4 bases clipped from V and 2 bases from J, the junction kept 6 bases outside the gene matches. The CDR3 covers 14 residues. Per the germline V gene, CDR1 is SGHRS and CDR2 is YFSETQ. CDR3 nucleotides: TGCGCCAGCAGCCTCTCGGGACAGACCTACGAGCAGTACTTC. Its translation is CASSLSGQTYEQYF. Together with reference TRBV5-1 and TRBJ2-7, the CDR3 gives the full variable domain: KAGVTQTPRYLIKTRGQQVTLSCSPISGHRSVSWYQQTPGQGLQFLFEYFSETQRNKGNFPGRFSGRQFSNSRSEMNVSTLELGDSALYLCASSLSGQTYEQYFGPGTRLTVT.

The chain couples TRBV4-3 to TRBJ1-5; maybe TRBD1 (6 bases). Germline CDR1 and CDR2: LGHNA and YSLEER. V lost 0 bases and J 7 bases, leaving 13 bases between the germline ends. CDR3 size: 15 residues. CDR3 DNA sequence: TGCGCCAGCAGCCAAGATCGGGGGCCTGGGCAGCCCCAGCATTTT. This codes for CASSQDRGPGQPQHF.

This clonotype has just one count. The chain joins TRBV30 to TRBJ1-1, with 7 bases matching TRBD1. This CDR3 spans 13 amino acids. Per germline, CDR1 GTSNPN and CDR2 SVGIG (reference sequence). J was trimmed by 4 bases and V by 5 bases; bases with no gene match: 7. The CDR3 spells CAWAQGGGTEAFF. In DNA, the CDR3 is TGTGCCTGGGCCCAGGGGGGAGGCACTGAAGCTTTCTTT.